This TCR beta chain was profiled in a study of T cell responses to AZD1222 COVID-19 vaccine. This clone was seen repeatedly, ten times or more. Trimming pared 3 bases from V and 7 bases from J, leaving 16 bases between. Germline V lookup: CDR1 ENHRY, CDR2 SYGVKD. The CDR3 is 14 residues long. Libraries were prepared by immunoSEQ multiplex PCR; TCRdb keeps only in-frame clonotypes and omits some of them. The sample holds about 150,000 clones, 87% seen once. The specimen was peripheral blood, collected 28 days after the second AZD1222 dose. The clonotype was recovered from an adult who received the AZD1222 COVID-19 vaccine. The J gene is TRBJ2-7, the V gene TRBV10-3, with a tentative D call TRBD1 (5 bases). CDR3 DNA sequence: TGTGCCATCAGTGACGCCAGGGAATCCGGGGAGCAGTACTTC. Translating gives CAISDARESGEQYF.